The clone carrying this TCR beta chain occurred once. Its antigen is unidentified. Deep-level assay runs were performed. Sorted-subset replicate PCR reactions were performed with approximately 180 ng DNA, corresponding to roughly 30,000 T cell genomes. Assay used: immunoSEQ multiplex PCR; TCRdb lists only in-frame clones, some missing. Among about 2 million clones listed, 95% were seen once. This sample was taken from a study of shared clonotypes between healthy human individuals. Notes on the study in general: It was the few donors that limited the genetic and exposure-history diversity represented. Several donors held around 5% of naive CD4 clonotypes in common.

The sequence was collected from a man between 18 and 29 years old in good health. Specimen: naive CD4+ T cells sorted from blood. This sample's subset: CD45RA+ positively selected.

CDR3 loop: CASSRPPRVRGRLHSPLHF. CDR3 sequence (DNA): TGTGCCAGCAGCCGCCCCCCAAGGGTTAGGGGGAGGCTCCATTCACCCCTCCACTTT. The chain couples TRBV11-3 to TRBJ1-6; a possible D gene is TRBD1 (6 bases). CDR1 is SGHNT, CDR2 YENEEA, per germline. The CDR3 spans 19 residues. Between the trimmed V and J ends, which lost 5 bases and 8 bases, there was a span of 28 bases. The full variable domain, with the rest looked up from reference TRBV11-3 and TRBJ1-6, is EAGVVQSPRYKIIEKKQPVAFWCNPISGHNTLYWYLQNLGQGPELLIRYENEEAVDDSQLPKDRFSAERLKGVDSTLKIQPAELGDSAVYLCASSRPPRVRGRLHSPLHFGNGTRLTVT.